Presented here are 25 T cell receptor beta chains from one specimen sequenced in a study of human T cells and chemical hapten exposure. MiXCR was run by TCRdb on the RACE reads, yielding one entry per CDR3 protein. The table shows some 380,000 distinct CDR3 sequences, with roughly 4.8% occurring only once. The time point: patch test 1, 2 weeks after DPC sensitization. Indicated treatment: therapeutic diphenylcyclopropenone sensitization with weekly scalp DPC. The sample here was whole blood, taken in connection with sensitization to the hapten diphenylcyclopropenone (DPC). The receptors were gathered from a woman in her fifties or sixties with alopecia areata. Some clones in this sample may be carry-over from other donors' samples.

Ten or more counts support this clonotype. The chain combines TRBV5-6 with TRBJ1-5; the match to TRBD1 covers 10 bases. CDR3 length: 14 residues. Germline V gene lookup returns CDR1 SGHDT and CDR2 YYEEEE. The V gene end was trimmed by 4 bases and the J gene end by 4 bases; junction bases not matched to a gene: 2. CDR3 sequence reads: CASSAGQGNQPQHF. The CDR3 DNA sequence: TGTGCCAGCAGCGCGGGACAGGGGAATCAGCCCCAGCATTTT.

This clonotype was picked up a small number of times. This chain connects TRBV12-3 or TRBV12-4 to TRBJ2-4; D is perhaps TRBD2 (6 bases). The V gene lost 1 base and the J gene lost 0 bases, with 19 bases spanning the gap. This CDR3 is built from 19 residues. CDR3 sequence reads: CASSLVSWRRDLAKNIQYF. The CDR3 nucleotides are TGTGCCAGCAGTTTAGTAAGTTGGAGGAGGGACCTAGCCAAAAACATTCAGTACTTC.

This clonotype was observed many times. J is TRBJ2-3 and V is TRBV20-1, with D tentatively TRBD2 (6 bases). There are 12 residues in the CDR3. CDR1 DFQATT and CDR2 SNEGSKA come from the germline V gene (reference sequence). V was cut by 7 bases and J by 4 bases, with 12 bases left in between. CDR3 sequence: CSVRRVADTQYF. The CDR3 DNA reads as TGCAGTGTGAGGAGGGTGGCAGATACGCAGTATTTT.

This clonotype has more than one count but fewer than ten. V and J are TRBV28 and TRBJ2-1; D possibly corresponds to TRBD2 (5 bases). The CDR3 runs to 14 residues. Trimming removed 3 bases at V and 9 bases at J, with 15 bases between. Looked up from germline, CDR1 is MDHEN and CDR2 is SYDVKM. The CDR3 sequence is CASSFSSSLLEQFF. The CDR3 DNA follows: TGTGCCAGCAGTTTTTCTTCTAGCTTACTTGAGCAGTTCTTC.

This clonotype occurred a few times. The CDR3 coding sequence is TGTGCCAGCAGTTCCGGGCTGAACACCGGGGAGCTGTTTTTT. Its translation is CASSSGLNTGELFF. The chain carries TRBV12-3 or TRBV12-4 and TRBJ2-2; no firm D call. CDR3 size: 14 residues. The V end was cut by 4 bases, the J end by 1 base, with 7 bases between.

J is TRBJ1-1 and V is TRBV2; D is possibly TRBD1 (5 bases). V gave up 4 bases and J gave up 0 bases, with 9 bases separating them. The CDR3 totals 14 residues. The germline CDR1 and CDR2 sequences are SNHLY and FYNNEI. DNA of the CDR3: TGTGCCAGCAGTGGGGGGTCTCTGAACACTGAAGCTTTCTTT. Its translation is CASSGGSLNTEAFF.

The chain employs TRBV6-2 or TRBV6-3 and TRBJ2-1; 12 nucleotides line up with TRBD2. The CDR3 runs 16 residues. V trimming: 4 bases; J trimming: 7 bases; junction bases outside the gene matches: 8. Germline values: CDR1 MNHEY, CDR2 SVGEGT. The CDR3 nucleotides are TGTGCCAGCAGTTTTCCCCTAGCGGGAGGGGGGAATGAGCAGTTCTTC. It is translated as CASSFPLAGGGNEQFF.

This clonotype was seen only a few times. The chain links TRBV11-2 to TRBJ2-2; D gene uncertain. The germline gives CDR1 SGHAT, CDR2 FQNNGV. V dropped 5 bases and J dropped 4 bases, with 14 bases sitting between them. This CDR3 contains 15 residues. CDR3 coding DNA: TGTGCCAGCAGCCTTTCCGACTCTTCCACCGGGGAGCTGTTTTTT. Translation: CASSLSDSSTGELFF.

This clonotype was counted at least ten times. The chain combines TRBV7-2 with TRBJ1-3; TRBD1 matches at 10 bases. With 3 bases clipped from V and 4 bases from J, the junction kept 6 bases outside the gene matches. The CDR3 is made up of 16 amino acids. CDR1 and CDR2 (germline): SGHTA, FQGNSA. The CDR3 region has the DNA TGTGCCAGCAGCTTCCGCGGGACAGGGGCCGGAAACACCATATATTTT. It is translated as CASSFRGTGAGNTIYF.

The V and J genes are TRBV4-2 and TRBJ2-7; D remains ambiguous. This CDR3 has 13 residues. The germline V gene encodes CDR1 LGHNA and CDR2 YNFKEQ. V dropped 4 bases and J dropped 7 bases, with 14 bases sitting between them. This CDR3 reads CASSPQSPPEQYF. DNA of the CDR3: TGTGCCAGCAGCCCACAGTCCCCCCCGGAGCAGTACTTC.

This clonotype was seen at least ten times. The chain is built from TRBV3-1 and TRBJ2-1; no clear D. Germline assignment: CDR1 LGHDT and CDR2 YNNKEL (reference sequence). V lost 0 bases and J lost 13, with 13 bases in between. The CDR3 is 13 amino acids. The CDR3 reads CASSQDQSRLQFF. The DNA of the CDR3 is TGTGCCAGCAGCCAAGATCAGAGCAGGCTTCAGTTCTTC.

This clonotype has ten or more counts. This chain joins TRBV5-1 and TRBJ2-5; a possible D gene is TRBD2 (6 bases). The CDR3 contains 15 residues. Trimming shortened V by 4 bases and J by 5 bases, and 18 bases separated the two germline ends. Germline CDR1 SGHRS, CDR2 YFSETQ. CDR3 in DNA: TGCGCCAGCAGCGCCGACGACGGTCGGGAGGAGACCCAGTACTTC. Protein product: CASSADDGREETQYF.

This clonotype appeared a few times. The genes are TRBV4-1 and TRBJ2-1; D is perhaps TRBD2 (5 bases). Germline V gives CDR1 MGHRA, CDR2 YSYEKL. Trimming removed 1 base from V and 8 bases from J, with 9 bases in between. The CDR3 covers 13 residues. CDR3 nucleotide sequence: TGCGCCAGCAGCCAAGTTGGGCGGGATGAGCAGTTCTTC. It encodes CASSQVGRDEQFF.

The V call is TRBV29-1, the J call TRBJ2-4; 11 positions agree with TRBD1. J was trimmed by 7 bases and V by 6 bases; bases with no gene match: 17. CDR1 is SQVTM, CDR2 ANQGSEA, per germline. This CDR3 is built from 17 residues. The CDR3, as DNA: TGCAGCGTCATAAAACAGCACGGGACAGGGGGGAGGAACATTCAGTACTTC. Residues: CSVIKQHGTGGRNIQYF.

The chain employs TRBV9 and TRBJ1-4, with D possibly matching TRBD1 (5 bases). V was clipped by 0 bases and J by 8 bases, with 17 bases between them. The germline gives CDR1 SGDLS, CDR2 YYNGEE. This CDR3 has 16 residues. DNA of the CDR3: TGTGCCAGCAGCGTAGGTTTTGGGCAGGGAGGCGAAAAACTGTTTTTT. Its protein is CASSVGFGQGGEKLFF.

Ten or more counts support this clonotype. The chain is built from TRBV29-1 and TRBJ2-7; 9 nucleotides line up with TRBD1. Per the germline V gene, CDR1 is SQVTM and CDR2 is ANQGSEA. The CDR3 spans 14 residues. V was clipped by 6 bases and J by 3 bases; unmatched bases: 9. The CDR3 DNA sequence: TGCAGCGTATTCGGGACAGGGCAGAACTACGAGCAGTACTTC. Translating it yields CSVFGTGQNYEQYF.

This clonotype appeared a few times. The gene calls are TRBV12-3 or TRBV12-4 and TRBJ2-7, with 8 positions matching TRBD1. The CDR3 has 16 residues. The V and J ends lost 6 bases and 4 bases, in that order; junction bases with no gene match: 14. CDR3 in DNA: TGTGCCAGCAGCCCAGGTGGACAGGGAATGGGTTACGAGCAGTACTTC. Its translation: CASSPGGQGMGYEQYF.

The V gene is TRBV20-1, the J gene TRBJ2-1; the match to TRBD2 covers 13 bases. Looked up from germline, CDR1 is DFQATT and CDR2 is SNEGSKA (reference sequence). V lost 5 bases and J lost 0; bases outside the gene matches: 7. The CDR3 loop spans 17 amino acids. Here the CDR3 reads CSAQLAGGPRSYNEQFF. The CDR3 coding sequence is TGCAGTGCTCAACTAGCGGGGGGGCCTCGCTCCTACAATGAGCAGTTCTTC.

This clonotype was observed many times. The rearrangement uses TRBV12-3 or TRBV12-4 and TRBJ1-5; D is unclear. Trimming stripped 0 bases from V and 6 bases from J, with 9 bases between. The CDR3 has 14 amino acids. This CDR3 is CASSLAVVGQPQHF. The CDR3 coding sequence is TGTGCCAGCAGTTTAGCGGTGGTTGGTCAGCCCCAGCATTTT.

In this sample, this clonotype turned up a few times. This sequence joins TRBV20-1 and TRBJ1-1; tentative D call: TRBD1 (6 bases). V shed 5 bases and J shed 1 base, with 17 bases lying between them. CDR1 is DFQATT and CDR2 is SNEGSKA in the germline V gene (reference sequence). The CDR3 has 15 amino acids. CDR3 protein: CSAPRGGAENTEAFF. CDR3 DNA sequence: TGCAGTGCTCCAAGGGGGGGCGCAGAGAACACTGAAGCTTTCTTT.

The gene calls are TRBV18 and TRBJ2-7, with D possibly matching TRBD2 (5 bases). CDR1 is KGHSH, CDR2 LQKENI, per germline. V shed 0 bases and J shed 4 bases, with 10 bases lying between them. There are 14 residues in the CDR3. The CDR3 sequence: CASSPPTGFYEQYF. CDR3 bases: TGTGCCAGCTCACCACCAACGGGGTTTTACGAGCAGTACTTC. The full variable domain, completed using reference TRBV18 and TRBJ2-7, is NAGVMQNPRHLVRRRGQEARLRCSPMKGHSHVYWYRQLPEEGLKFMVYLQKENIIDESGMPKERFSAEFPKEGPSILRIQQVVRGDSAAYFCASSPPTGFYEQYFGPGTRLTVT.

The rearrangement joins TRBV5-1 to TRBJ1-1; TRBD1 matches 9 bases. Germline trimming cut 2 bases from V and 5 bases from J; bases unmatched to any gene: 4. The CDR3 extends over 14 amino acids. Germline CDR1 SGHRS, CDR2 YFSETQ. This CDR3 reads CASSFATGGTEAFF. The CDR3 DNA reads TGCGCCAGCAGCTTCGCGACAGGGGGGACTGAAGCTTTCTTT. Looking up the rest from reference TRBV5-1 and TRBJ1-1 gives the full variable domain: KAGVTQTPRYLIKTRGQQVTLSCSPISGHRSVSWYQQTPGQGLQFLFEYFSETQRNKGNFPGRFSGRQFSNSRSEMNVSTLELGDSALYLCASSFATGGTEAFFGQGTRLTVV.

The J gene is TRBJ2-7, the V gene TRBV20-1, with D uncertain. The CDR3 extends over 15 amino acids. CDR1 and CDR2 (germline): DFQATT, SNEGSKA (reference sequence). V was clipped by 0 bases and J by 2 bases, with 14 bases between them. Here the CDR3 reads CSAREGRAVTYEQYF. Here the CDR3 DNA reads TGCAGTGCTAGAGAGGGTAGGGCGGTCACCTACGAGCAGTACTTC.

This clonotype was picked up a small number of times. This chain joins TRBV27 and TRBJ2-7, with a tentative D call TRBD2 (7 bases). V gave up 6 bases and J gave up 6 bases, with 15 bases separating them. The germline V gene encodes CDR1 MNHEY and CDR2 SMNVEV (reference sequence). This CDR3 spans 13 amino acids. CDR3 residues: CASRPSGGLEQYF. The CDR3 DNA is TGTGCCAGCAGGCCGTCCGGGGGGCTCGAGCAGTACTTC.

This clonotype was seen a single time. The chain recombines TRBV10-3 with TRBJ2-3, with 7 bases fitting TRBD2. V lost 4 bases, J lost 5 bases, and 3 bases stayed unmatched. CDR1 and CDR2 from the germline V gene are ENHRY and SYGVKD. CDR3 size: 13 residues. The CDR3: CAISASGKDTQYF. CDR3 DNA: TGTGCCATCAGTGCCAGCGGGAAAGATACGCAGTATTTT.